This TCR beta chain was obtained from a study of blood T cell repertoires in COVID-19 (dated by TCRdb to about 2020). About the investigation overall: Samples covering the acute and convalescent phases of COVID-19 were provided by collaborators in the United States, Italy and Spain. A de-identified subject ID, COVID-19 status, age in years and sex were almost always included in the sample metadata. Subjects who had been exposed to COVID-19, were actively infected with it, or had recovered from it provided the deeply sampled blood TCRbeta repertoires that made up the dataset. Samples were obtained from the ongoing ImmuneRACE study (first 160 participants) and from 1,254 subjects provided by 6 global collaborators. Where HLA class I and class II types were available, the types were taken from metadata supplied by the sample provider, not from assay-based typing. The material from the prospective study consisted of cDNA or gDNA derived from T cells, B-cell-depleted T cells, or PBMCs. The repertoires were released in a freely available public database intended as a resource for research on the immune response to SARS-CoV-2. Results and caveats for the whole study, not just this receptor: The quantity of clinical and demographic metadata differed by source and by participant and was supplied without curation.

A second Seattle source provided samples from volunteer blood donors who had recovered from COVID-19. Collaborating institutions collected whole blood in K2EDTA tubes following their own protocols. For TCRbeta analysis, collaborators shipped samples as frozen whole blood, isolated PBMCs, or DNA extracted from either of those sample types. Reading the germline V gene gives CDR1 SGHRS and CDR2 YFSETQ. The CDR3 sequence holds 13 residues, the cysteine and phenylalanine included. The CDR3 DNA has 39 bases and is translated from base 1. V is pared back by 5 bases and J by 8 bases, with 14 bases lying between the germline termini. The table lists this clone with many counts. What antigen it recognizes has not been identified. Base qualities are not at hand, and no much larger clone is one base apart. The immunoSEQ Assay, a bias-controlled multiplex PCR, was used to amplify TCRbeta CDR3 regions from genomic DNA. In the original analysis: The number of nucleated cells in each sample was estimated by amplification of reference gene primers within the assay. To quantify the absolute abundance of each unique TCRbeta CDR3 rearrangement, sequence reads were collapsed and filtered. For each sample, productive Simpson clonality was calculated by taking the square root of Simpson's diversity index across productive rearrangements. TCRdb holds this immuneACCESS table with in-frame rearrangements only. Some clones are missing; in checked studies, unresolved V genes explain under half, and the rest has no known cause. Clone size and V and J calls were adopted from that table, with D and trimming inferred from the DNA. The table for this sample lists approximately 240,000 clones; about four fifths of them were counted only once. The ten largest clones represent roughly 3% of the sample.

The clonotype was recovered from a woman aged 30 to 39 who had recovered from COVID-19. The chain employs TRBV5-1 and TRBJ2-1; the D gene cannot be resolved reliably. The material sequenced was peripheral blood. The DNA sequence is TGCGCCAGCAGTTACGGGTGGAGCGATGAGCAGTTCTTC. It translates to CASSYGWSDEQFF.